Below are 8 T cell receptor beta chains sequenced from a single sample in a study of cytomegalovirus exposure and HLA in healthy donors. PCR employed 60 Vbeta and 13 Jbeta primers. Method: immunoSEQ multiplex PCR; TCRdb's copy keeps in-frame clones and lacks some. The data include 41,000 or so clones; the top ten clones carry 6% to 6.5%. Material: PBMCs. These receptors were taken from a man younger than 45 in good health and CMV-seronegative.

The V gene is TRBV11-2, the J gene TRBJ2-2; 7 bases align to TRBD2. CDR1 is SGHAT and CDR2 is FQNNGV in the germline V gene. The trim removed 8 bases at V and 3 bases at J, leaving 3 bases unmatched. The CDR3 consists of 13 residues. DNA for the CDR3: TGTGCCAGCCGACTAGCCCACACCGGGGAGCTGTTTTTT. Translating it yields CASRLAHTGELFF. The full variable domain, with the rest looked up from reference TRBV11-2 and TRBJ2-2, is EAGVAQSPRYKIIEKRQSVAFWCNPISGHATLYWYQQILGQGPKLLIQFQNNGVVDDSQLPKDRFSAERLKGVDSTLKIQPAKLEDSAVYLCASRLAHTGELFFGEGSRLTVL.

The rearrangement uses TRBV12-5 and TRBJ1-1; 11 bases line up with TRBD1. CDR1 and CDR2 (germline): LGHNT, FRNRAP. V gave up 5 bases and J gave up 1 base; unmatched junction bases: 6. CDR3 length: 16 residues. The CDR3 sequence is CASGPGQGVKNTEAFF. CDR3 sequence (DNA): TGTGCTAGTGGTCCGGGACAGGGGGTGAAGAACACTGAAGCTTTCTTT. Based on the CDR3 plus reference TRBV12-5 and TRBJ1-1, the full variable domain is DARVTQTPRHKVTEMGQEVTMRCQPILGHNTVFWYRQTMMQGLELLAYFRNRAPLDDSGMPKDRFSAEMPDATLATLKIQPSEPRDSAVYFCASGPGQGVKNTEAFFGQGTRLTVV.

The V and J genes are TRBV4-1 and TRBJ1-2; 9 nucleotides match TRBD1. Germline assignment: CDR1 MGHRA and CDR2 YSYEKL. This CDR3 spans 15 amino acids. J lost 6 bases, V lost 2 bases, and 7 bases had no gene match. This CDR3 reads CASSQLGQGVDGYTF. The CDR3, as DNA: TGCGCCAGCAGCCAACTGGGACAGGGTGTAGATGGCTACACCTTC.

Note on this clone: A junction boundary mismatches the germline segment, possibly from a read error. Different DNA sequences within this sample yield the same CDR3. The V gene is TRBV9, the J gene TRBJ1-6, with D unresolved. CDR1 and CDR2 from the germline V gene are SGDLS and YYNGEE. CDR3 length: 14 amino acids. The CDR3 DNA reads TGTGCCAGCAGCGTAGCCCCCCTAGAGTCACCCCTACACTTT. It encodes CASSVAPLESPLHF. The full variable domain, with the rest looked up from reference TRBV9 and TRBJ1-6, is DSGVTQTPKHLITATGQRVTLRCSPRSGDLSVYWYQQSLDQGLQFLIQYYNGEERAKGNILERFSAQQFPDLHSELNLSSLELGDSALYFCASSVAPLESPLHFGNGTRLTVT.

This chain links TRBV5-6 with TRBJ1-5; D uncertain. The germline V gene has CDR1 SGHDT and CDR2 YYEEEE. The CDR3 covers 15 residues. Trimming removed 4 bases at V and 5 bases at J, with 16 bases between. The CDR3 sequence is CASSTNGIIDQPQHF. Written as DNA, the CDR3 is TGTGCCAGCAGCACCAACGGGATTATCGATCAGCCCCAGCATTTT.

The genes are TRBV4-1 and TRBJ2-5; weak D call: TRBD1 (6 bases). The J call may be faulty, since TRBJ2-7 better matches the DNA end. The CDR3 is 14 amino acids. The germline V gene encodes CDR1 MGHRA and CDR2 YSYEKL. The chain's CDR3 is CASSRGQGSDEQYF. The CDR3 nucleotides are TGCGCCAGCAGCCGGGGTCAGGGGTCCGACGAGCAGTACTTC.

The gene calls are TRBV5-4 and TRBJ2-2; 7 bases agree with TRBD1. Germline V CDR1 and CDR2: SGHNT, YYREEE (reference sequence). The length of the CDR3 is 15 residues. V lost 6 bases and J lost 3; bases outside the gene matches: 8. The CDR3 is CASTNRGADTGELFF. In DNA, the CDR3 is TGTGCCAGCACCAACAGGGGCGCGGACACCGGGGAGCTGTTTTTT.

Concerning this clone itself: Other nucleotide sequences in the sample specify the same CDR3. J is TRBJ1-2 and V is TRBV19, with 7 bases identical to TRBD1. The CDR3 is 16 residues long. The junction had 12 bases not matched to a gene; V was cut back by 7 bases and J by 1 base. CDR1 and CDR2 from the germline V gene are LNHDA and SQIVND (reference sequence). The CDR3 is CASKGDSPTGNYGYTF. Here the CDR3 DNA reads TGTGCCAGTAAAGGGGACAGCCCTACCGGTAACTATGGCTACACCTTC.